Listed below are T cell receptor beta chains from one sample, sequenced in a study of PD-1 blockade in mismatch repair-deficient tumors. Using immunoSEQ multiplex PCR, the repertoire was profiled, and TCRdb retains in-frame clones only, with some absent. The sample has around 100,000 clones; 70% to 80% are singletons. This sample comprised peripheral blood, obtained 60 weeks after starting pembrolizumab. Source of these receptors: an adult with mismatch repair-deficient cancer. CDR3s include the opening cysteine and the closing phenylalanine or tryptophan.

CDR3aa: CASTPGLFSGANVLTF; j_gene: TRBJ2-6; v_gene: TRBV19
CDR3aa: CASSTRLVATDTQYF; j_gene: TRBJ2-3; v_gene: TRBV5-6
CDR3aa: CASSLSSPSQETQYF; j_gene: TRBJ2-5; v_gene: TRBV11-2
CDR3aa: CASSQDLGRGAFF; j_gene: TRBJ1-1; v_gene: TRBV4-3
CDR3aa: CASSFIGTYEQYF; j_gene: TRBJ2-7; v_gene: TRBV5-6
CDR3aa: CASSSGSTEAFF; j_gene: TRBJ1-1; v_gene: TRBV5-6
CDR3aa: CASSQGGGASYEQYF; j_gene: TRBJ2-7; v_gene: TRBV4-2
CDR3aa: CASSLDIYSPYGYTF; j_gene: TRBJ1-2; v_gene: TRBV7-3
CDR3aa: CASSFSESGANVLTF; j_gene: TRBJ2-6; v_gene: TRBV28
CDR3aa: CASGFWPRGFYEQYF; j_gene: TRBJ2-7; v_gene: TRBV12-5
CDR3aa: CASSHPGLAGTYEQYF; j_gene: TRBJ2-7; v_gene: TRBV4-1
CDR3aa: CASSETQGRYYGYTF; j_gene: TRBJ1-2; v_gene: TRBV6-1
CDR3aa: CAWRRPGYNEQFF; j_gene: TRBJ2-1; v_gene: TRBV30
CDR3aa: CASSQIPIDRAITGANVLTF; j_gene: TRBJ2-6; v_gene: TRBV4-1
CDR3aa: CASSPSMGGTGELFF; j_gene: TRBJ2-2; v_gene: TRBV7-3
CDR3aa: CASSQRGLAGNTDTQYF; j_gene: TRBJ2-3; v_gene: TRBV4-1
CDR3aa: CASSVGGAQETQYF; j_gene: TRBJ2-5; v_gene: TRBV9
CDR3aa: CASSMKISNNYGYTF; j_gene: TRBJ1-2; v_gene: TRBV19
CDR3aa: CASSQTGKTEAFF; j_gene: TRBJ1-1; v_gene: TRBV6-4
CDR3aa: CASSLAGLGTDTQYF; j_gene: TRBJ2-3; v_gene: TRBV7-2
CDR3aa: CSTGTGDYEQYF; j_gene: TRBJ2-7; v_gene: TRBV29-1
CDR3aa: CASTFGLANTIYF; j_gene: TRBJ1-3; v_gene: TRBV25-1
CDR3aa: CAIKGEYNEQFF; j_gene: TRBJ2-1; v_gene: TRBV10-3
CDR3aa: CASSLLPGYEQYF; j_gene: TRBJ2-7; v_gene: TRBV11-3
CDR3aa: CASSEDFGQEQFF; j_gene: TRBJ2-1; v_gene: TRBV6-1
CDR3aa: CASSLSVGLADTQYF; j_gene: TRBJ2-3; v_gene: TRBV27
CDR3aa: CASSQRVTDTQYF; j_gene: TRBJ2-3; v_gene: TRBV4-1
CDR3aa: CASSRSPWAVNSYEQYF; j_gene: TRBJ2-7; v_gene: TRBV19
CDR3aa: CASSQRTGRSNYGYTF; j_gene: TRBJ1-2; v_gene: TRBV4-3
CDR3aa: CSVGDRGISYTF; j_gene: TRBJ1-2; v_gene: TRBV29-1
CDR3aa: CASSKERLVGTEQFF; j_gene: TRBJ2-1; v_gene: TRBV21-1
CDR3aa: CASSAPLKGILYEQYF; j_gene: TRBJ2-7; v_gene: TRBV6-1
CDR3aa: CASSSRLAGGYEQYF; j_gene: TRBJ2-7; v_gene: TRBV4-3
CDR3aa: CAWSASGRSWEETQYF; j_gene: TRBJ2-5; v_gene: TRBV30
CDR3aa: CASSYSGNEAFF; j_gene: TRBJ1-1; v_gene: TRBV6-5
CDR3aa: CASSHGASGELFF; j_gene: TRBJ2-2; v_gene: TRBV7-3
CDR3aa: CASHEVRDEQFF; j_gene: TRBJ2-1; v_gene: TRBV6-6
CDR3aa: CAISESRMEGGEQYF; j_gene: TRBJ2-7; v_gene: TRBV10-3
CDR3aa: CASSDPGQGGTEAFF; j_gene: TRBJ1-1; v_gene: TRBV9
CDR3aa: CASRRLVREYEQYF; j_gene: TRBJ2-7; v_gene: TRBV27
CDR3aa: CASRETSGGSYNEQFF; j_gene: TRBJ2-1; v_gene: TRBV19
CDR3aa: CASSHTEEAAYEQYF; j_gene: TRBJ2-7; v_gene: TRBV4-3
CDR3aa: CASSSERAFF; j_gene: TRBJ1-1; v_gene: TRBV28
CDR3aa: CASSQSPGLTQYF; j_gene: TRBJ2-5; v_gene: TRBV5-8
CDR3aa: CASSVDGGHEKLFF; j_gene: TRBJ1-4; v_gene: TRBV9